This T cell receptor (beta chain) stems from a study of blood T cell repertoires in COVID-19. Turning to the study itself: Sources were T cells, B-cell-depleted T cells, or PBMCs; the material itself was cDNA or gDNA.

Some clones are missing from TCRdb's copy, which holds only in-frame ones; the method was immunoSEQ multiplex PCR. The sample contains tens of thousands of clones, 70% to 85% of which appear only once. Seattle researchers signed up patients amid active infection and tracked them longitudinally. Trimming removed 3 bases from V and 1 base from J, with 10 bases in between. CDR3 length: 15 residues. CDR1 is MNHEY and CDR2 is SMNVEV in the germline V gene (reference sequence). The clonotype comes from a woman of 80 years or more with COVID-19, enrolled during active disease. Source material: peripheral blood. The gene calls are TRBV27 and TRBJ2-1; a possible D gene is TRBD2 (5 bases). CDR3 in amino acids: CASSFEGRSYNEQFF. CDR3 bases: TGTGCCAGCAGTTTTGAGGGAAGGTCCTACAATGAGCAGTTCTTC.